These T cell receptor beta chains were read from a single sample in a study of PD-L1 blockade in urothelial cancer. Using immunoSEQ multiplex PCR, the repertoire was profiled, and TCRdb retains in-frame clones only, with some absent. The repertoire holds about 88,000 clones, around 92% seen once, with roughly 0.99% in the top ten. The sample here was PBMCs, taken around atezolizumab (anti-PD-L1) treatment. These TCRs come from a woman of 80 years or more with urothelial cancer. The CDR3 runs from the conserved cysteine through the conserved F or W. Each record gives: clone size, D gene, J gene, V gene, CDR3 protein, CDR3 DNA. A D gene is named only where the DNA matches it firmly. The size field is filled for only some rows; it gives once, few, many or a size class.

>.|.|TRBJ2-1|TRBV5-1
CASSLRLAAYNEQFF
TGCGCCAGCAGCTTGAGGCTAGCCGCCTACAATGAGCAGTTCTTC
>.|.|TRBJ2-1|TRBV19
CASSIRGSSSYNEQFF
TGTGCCAGTAGTATTCGGGGTTCGAGCTCCTACAATGAGCAGTTCTTC
>.|.|TRBJ2-5|TRBV28
CASSLRGSETQYF
TGTGCCAGCAGTTTGCGGGGTTCGGAGACCCAGTACTTC
>.|.|TRBJ1-5|TRBV5-4
CASSLAGNQPQHF
TGTGCCAGCAGCTTGGCCGGTAATCAGCCCCAGCATTTT
>few|.|TRBJ1-4|TRBV25-1
CASSDQGKRLFF
TGTGCCAGCAGTGACCAGGGAAAGAGATTGTTTTTT
>.|TRBD2|TRBJ2-3|TRBV7-9
CASSLGLRGGRSPDTQYF
TGTGCCAGCAGCTTAGGGTTGCGAGGCGGGAGGAGCCCAGATACGCAGTATTTT
>once|.|TRBJ2-1|TRBV27
CASSLFRAGHNEQFF
TGTGCCAGCAGTTTATTTCGGGCAGGGCACAATGAGCAGTTCTTC
>.|.|TRBJ2-7|TRBV9
CASSVEADYYYEQYF
TGTGCCAGCAGCGTAGAGGCAGACTATTACTACGAGCAGTACTTC
>.|.|TRBJ1-2|TRBV5-4
CATYSDSYGYTF
TGTGCCACCTACTCGGACAGCTATGGCTACACCTTC
>.|.|TRBJ1-1|TRBV5-1
CASSLAATGPMNTEAFF
TGCGCCAGCAGCTTGGCCGCGACAGGACCAATGAACACTGAAGCTTTCTTT
>.|TRBD2|TRBJ2-1|TRBV27
CASSFSPSGTGNEQFF
TGTGCCAGCAGTTTTTCCCCTAGCGGTACGGGGAATGAGCAGTTCTTC
>.|.|TRBJ1-2|TRBV27
CASSPLTALSNYGYTF
TGTGCCAGCAGTCCCCTGACAGCGCTTTCTAACTATGGCTACACCTTC
>.|.|TRBJ2-1|TRBV10-3
CAISGWGTGSLGTYNEQFF
TGTGCCATCAGTGGCTGGGGAACGGGATCTCTTGGGACCTACAATGAGCAGTTCTTC